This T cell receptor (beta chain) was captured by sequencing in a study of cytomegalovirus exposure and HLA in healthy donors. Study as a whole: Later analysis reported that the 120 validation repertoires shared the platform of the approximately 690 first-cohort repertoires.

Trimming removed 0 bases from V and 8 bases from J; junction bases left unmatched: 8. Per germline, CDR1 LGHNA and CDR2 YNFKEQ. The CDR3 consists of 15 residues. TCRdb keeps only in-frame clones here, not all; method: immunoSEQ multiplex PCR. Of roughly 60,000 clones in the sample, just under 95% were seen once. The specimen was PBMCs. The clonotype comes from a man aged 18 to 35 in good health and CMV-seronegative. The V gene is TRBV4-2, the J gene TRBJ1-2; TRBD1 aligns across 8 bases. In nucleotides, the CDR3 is TGTGCCAGCAGCCAAGAGTCAGGGACAGGAGGGGGCTACACCTTC. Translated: CASSQESGTGGGYTF.